Following are 5 T cell receptor beta chains from one sample sequenced in a study of T-cell memory formation after mild COVID-19. TCRdb re-called the 5' RACE reads with MiXCR, one entry per CDR3 protein. Seen here are about 200,000 distinct CDR3 sequences, 9.5% observed once, and the top ten hold 3.5%. Specimen: PBMCs or a T cell subset sorted from them (not recorded which). Receptors originate from a man aged 18 to 29 who had mild COVID-19 (a few samples of this study predate the infection). Cell type and time point are not known.

This clonotype was detected only a few times. The CDR3 sequence: CASRVILGTEAFF. The DNA of the CDR3 is TGCGCCAGCAGAGTAATTTTGGGGACTGAAGCTTTCTTT. The chain employs TRBV4-1 and TRBJ1-1; unclear D gene. The CDR3 contains 13 residues. The germline V gene encodes CDR1 MGHRA and CDR2 YSYEKL. V was pared by 6 bases and J by 5 bases, with 13 bases between.

The chain uses TRBV7-9 and TRBJ2-7; D is perhaps TRBD1 or TRBD2 (5 bases each). Deletions cut 5 bases from V and 3 bases from J, with 17 bases between. The germline gives CDR1 SEHNR, CDR2 FQNEAQ (reference sequence). CDR3 length equals 15 residues. The CDR3 region is CASSDWDPQSYEQYF. CDR3 DNA sequence: TGTGCCAGCAGCGATTGGGACCCCCAGAGCTACGAGCAGTACTTC. The entire variable domain, with the rest obtained from reference TRBV7-9 and TRBJ2-7, is as follows: DTGVSQNPRHKITKRGQNVTFRCDPISEHNRLYWYRQTLGQGPEFLTYFQNEAQLEKSRLLSDRFSAERPKGSFSTLEIQRTEQGDSAMYLCASSDWDPQSYEQYFGPGTRLTVT.

This clonotype was observed a handful of times. The chain is built from TRBV29-1 and TRBJ1-1, with D possibly TRBD1 on 6 matching bases. V lost 6 bases to trimming and J lost 8 bases, with 22 bases between them. Germline V gene lookup returns CDR1 SQVTM and CDR2 ANQGSEA. The CDR3 loop spans 14 amino acids. The DNA for the CDR3 is TGCAGCGTAGGGGTTTTCAGTTTCGGGGGCGAAGCTTTCTTT. It is translated as CSVGVFSFGGEAFF.

The rearrangement joins TRBV7-9 to TRBJ1-1; D gene unclear. The V and J ends lost 3 bases and 6 bases respectively, with 14 bases between them. CDR1 and CDR2 from the germline V gene are SEHNR and FQNEAQ (reference sequence). The CDR3 is made up of 14 amino acids. The CDR3 is CASSFWDSTAEAFF. As DNA, the CDR3 is TGTGCCAGCAGCTTCTGGGATTCGACCGCTGAAGCTTTCTTT.

The chain recombines TRBV5-1 with TRBJ2-1, with TRBD2 identical over 11 bases. CDR3 size: 19 residues. Germline CDR1 is SGHRS and CDR2 is YFSETQ. With 4 bases clipped from V and 2 bases from J, the junction kept 14 bases outside the gene matches. This CDR3 reads CASSRKGVAGGRTYNEQFF. Written as DNA, the CDR3 is TGCGCCAGCAGCCGCAAAGGGGTAGCGGGGGGGAGGACCTACAATGAGCAGTTCTTC.